This T cell receptor beta chain was sequenced in a study of human T cells and chemical hapten exposure (dated by TCRdb to the early 2020s). The study in broad terms: Libraries were pooled for sequencing, and variation in per-sample TCR yields was attributed mainly to small differences in library volumes within the pool. The study tracked peripheral blood TCR repertoire changes in vivo during primary and secondary sensitization to the hapten diphenylcyclopropenone (DPC) in alopecia patients. What the authors observed across the whole study: DPC sensitization did not change how many TCRs were above 1 in 1000 frequency, and no evidence was found of alterations in global repertoire structure. After repeated subsampling, the strength of the expansion versus patch-test correlation and the threshold at which it became significant changed.

CDR1 is given as SGHRS and CDR2 as YFSETQ, both from the germline V gene. V is shortened by 0 bases, J by 7 bases, and the region joining them spans 11 bases. Reading from cysteine to phenylalanine, the CDR3 counts 14 amino acids. Only the CDR3 portion is preserved as DNA: 42 bases, with reading frame beginning at the first base. For this clonotype: Its cognate antigen has yet to be identified. There are no base qualities to consult, and no much larger clone falls within one base.

Total RNA was extracted from unfractionated whole blood that had been collected in Tempus Blood RNA tubes. A handful of healthy volunteers acted as controls for TCR sequencing and had blood drawn at day 0, 2 weeks and 6 weeks. During library preparation, unique molecular identifiers were attached to individual cDNA molecules so that TCRs could be counted in a quantitative, reproducible way. From each blood RNA sample, both TCR alpha and TCR beta chains were sequenced. In the original analysis: Samples had a median of roughly 99,000 TCRs, with a range from roughly 20,000 to 700,000. V, J and CDR3 annotation of the TCR reads was carried out using the Decombinator software suite. Every sample was subsampled to the same number of TCRs (28,000) for the PS versus PT1 abundance plots. Expanded TCRs were defined as absent before sensitization and observed at least eight times at the 2-week time point. TCRdb's own reprocessing of the public reads used fastp at Q25 and MiXCR and kept productive beta chains. Entries that share a CDR3 protein sequence are merged under the most common genes and DNA. TCRdb, not the authors, supplied the V and J calls. Present in this sample are 95,000 to 150,000 distinct CDR3 sequences, around 8.5% of which were seen just once. The leading ten clones occupy around 1.5% of the sample.

The clonotype originates from a human donor in good health. Some clones in this sample may be carry-over from other donors' samples. Donor details come from another sample of the same person, matched by shared clones. The chain uses TRBV5-1 and TRBJ2-4, with TRBD2 as a weak D call on 5 bases. Source material: whole blood. The CDR3 loop reads CASSLGHPGNIQYF. The sequence in DNA is TGCGCCAGCAGCTTGGGGCACCCGGGGAACATTCAGTACTTC.